This T cell receptor beta chain comes out of a study of regulatory T cells in long-lasting Graves disease. Both iRepertoire HTBI primers and Arm-PCR of CDR3 regions were used to build the TCR beta libraries. TCRdb reanalysed the multiplex PCR reads using MiXCR and keeps one entry per CDR3 protein. Of a few hundred thousand distinct CDR3 sequences in the sample, 15% to 20% were seen once. This clonotype has a handful of counts. This sample's time point: newly diagnosed GD, antithyroid drugs for less than 3 months. There was RNA extracted from PBMCs, and the TCR library was made from it. V was trimmed by 4 bases and J by 6 bases, leaving 12 bases between them. Germline V gene sequence: CDR1 SGHDN, CDR2 FVKESK. The CDR3 loop spans 14 amino acids. The same sample was also used in a study of T cells in Graves' hyperthyroidism and ophthalmopathy.

Sequenced here: peripheral blood mononuclear cells (PBMCs), sampled at new diagnosis, from a patient treated with antithyroid drugs. The chain links TRBV14 to TRBJ2-2; D is unresolved. This TCR was sampled from a woman aged 25 to 45 with Graves disease. The CDR3 DNA is TGTGCCAGCAGCCGCCTAAGGGTCCCCGGGGAGCTGTTTTTT. Protein product: CASSRLRVPGELFF. The entire variable domain, with the rest obtained from reference TRBV14 and TRBJ2-2, is as follows: EAGVTQFPSHSVIEKGQTVTLRCDPISGHDNLYWYRRVMGKEIKFLLHFVKESKQDESGMPNNRFLAERTGGTYSTLKVQPAELEDSGVYFCASSRLRVPGELFFGEGSRLTVL.